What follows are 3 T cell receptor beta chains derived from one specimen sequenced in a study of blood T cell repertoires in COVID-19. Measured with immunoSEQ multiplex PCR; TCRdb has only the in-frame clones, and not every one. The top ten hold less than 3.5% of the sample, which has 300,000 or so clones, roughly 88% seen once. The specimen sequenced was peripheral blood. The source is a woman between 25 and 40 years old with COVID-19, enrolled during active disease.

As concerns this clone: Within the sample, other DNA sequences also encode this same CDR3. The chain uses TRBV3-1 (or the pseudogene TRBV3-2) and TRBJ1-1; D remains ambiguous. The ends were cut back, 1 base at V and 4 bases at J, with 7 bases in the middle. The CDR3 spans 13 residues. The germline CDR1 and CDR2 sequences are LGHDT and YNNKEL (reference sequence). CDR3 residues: CASSQGPVTEAFF. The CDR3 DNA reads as TGTGCCAGCAGCCAAGGTCCGGTCACTGAAGCTTTCTTT.

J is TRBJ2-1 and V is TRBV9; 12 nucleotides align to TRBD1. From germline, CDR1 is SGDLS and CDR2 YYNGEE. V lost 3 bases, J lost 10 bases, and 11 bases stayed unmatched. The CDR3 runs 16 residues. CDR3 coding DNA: TGTGCCAGCAGCGCCCCTCGGGACAGGGGGCGGGAGGAGCAGTTCTTC. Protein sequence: CASSAPRDRGREEQFF.

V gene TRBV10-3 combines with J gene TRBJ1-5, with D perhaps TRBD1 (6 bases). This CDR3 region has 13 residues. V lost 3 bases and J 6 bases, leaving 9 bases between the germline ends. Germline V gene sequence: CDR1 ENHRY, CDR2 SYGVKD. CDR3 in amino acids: CAISDRDTQPQHF. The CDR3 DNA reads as TGTGCCATCAGTGACAGGGACACTCAGCCCCAGCATTTT.